These T cell receptor beta chains were read from a single sample in a study of identical twins. TCRdb re-called the 5' RACE reads through MiXCR, storing one row per CDR3 protein. Of about 690,000 distinct CDR3 sequences in the sample, 5.5% to 6.5% were seen once. Sequencing was done on a sample of naive T cells sorted from blood. These receptors originate from a man younger than 30 in good health. CDR3s include the opening cysteine and the closing phenylalanine or tryptophan. The D gene is left open where the match is weak. Clone size is shown for a subset of rows, as once, few, many or a class of expanded clone.

J,V,size,D,DNA,CDR3
TRBJ1-4,TRBV7-2,.,.,TGTGCCAGCAGCTTACAGATAACTAATGAAAAACTGTTTTTT,CASSLQITNEKLFF
TRBJ1-3,TRBV7-8,many,.,TGTGCCAGCAGTCCAGGGGATTACTCTGGAAACACCATATATTTT,CASSPGDYSGNTIYF
TRBJ1-3,TRBV25-1,.,TRBD1,TGTGCCAGCAGTGAATGGGGACAGTCGAGCTCTGGAAACACCATATATTTT,CASSEWGQSSSGNTIYF
TRBJ2-2,TRBV14,few,.,TGTGCCAGCAGCCGCCTACAGGTGTTCGGCACCGGGGAGCTGTTTTTT,CASSRLQVFGTGELFF
TRBJ2-5,TRBV4-3,few,TRBD2,TGCGCCAGCAGCCAAGGCCTTGGGACTAGCGGGAGGGGAGAGACCCAGTACTTC,CASSQGLGTSGRGETQYF
TRBJ2-3,TRBV7-6,many,.,TGTGCCAGCAGCTTACAACGCACAGATACGCAGTATTTT,CASSLQRTDTQYF
TRBJ1-2,TRBV5-5,.,TRBD1,TGTGCCAGCAGGGATAGACCGACAGGGCCCTATGGCTACACCTTC,CASRDRPTGPYGYTF
TRBJ2-1,TRBV11-2,few,.,TGTGCCAGCAGCCGCAGAGCCGGGGCGAAGTACAATGAGCAGTTCTTC,CASSRRAGAKYNEQFF
TRBJ1-1,TRBV6-5,many,.,TGTGCCAGCAGTTACTTCACGCAGGGAACTGAAGCTTTCTTT,CASSYFTQGTEAFF
TRBJ2-2,TRBV12-3/TRBV12-4,many,.,TGTGCCAGCAGCCTAACAGGGATTCGGGAGCTGTTTTTT,CASSLTGIRELFF
TRBJ2-3,TRBV5-5,.,.,TGTGCCAGCAGCTTGATGAGGGGCTCCCACACAGATACGCAGTATTTT,CASSLMRGSHTDTQYF